These T cell receptor beta chains were read from a single sample in a study of CD8 T cells in ankylosing spondylitis. MiXCR, applied by TCRdb to the 5' RACE reads, yields one record per CDR3 protein. The sample has about 500,000 distinct CDR3 sequences; 10% to 15% are singletons. Sequences were obtained from blood, either unsorted or a sorted T cell fraction (not recorded which). The receptors were gathered from a male donor with ankylosing spondylitis. Both conserved end residues are part of each CDR3. The D gene is left open where the match is weak. Clone sizes are given selectively: once, few, many, or a class where the clone is expanded.

size | J | D | V | DNA | CDR3
few | TRBJ2-2 | TRBD2 | TRBV20-1 | TGCAGTGCTGGACTAGCGGGAGGGAGAGGCGGGGAGCTGTTTTTT | CSAGLAGGRGGELFF
NA | TRBJ2-2 | NA | TRBV20-1 | TGCAGTGCTGAAGACCTTCGGACAGAAACAACCGGGGAGCTGTTTTTT | CSAEDLRTETTGELFF
many | TRBJ1-6 | TRBD1 | TRBV7-9 | TGTGCCAGCAGCTATACGGACAGGGGCAATTCACCCCTCCACTTT | CASSYTDRGNSPLHF
NA | TRBJ1-1 | NA | TRBV12-3/TRBV12-4 | TGTGCCAGCAGTTTAAACAGTGGGGCCACTGAAGCTTTCTTT | CASSLNSGATEAFF
many | TRBJ2-3 | NA | TRBV29-1 | TGCAGCCTGCGGTTCTCAGATACGCAGTATTTT | CSLRFSDTQYF
few | TRBJ2-2 | NA | TRBV19 | TGTGCCAGCAAATTTAGCGCTGCGAACACCGGGGAGCTGTTTTTT | CASKFSAANTGELFF
few | TRBJ2-5 | NA | TRBV29-1 | TGCAGCGTGGCGGAAGGGGGGAATAGAGAGACCCAGTACTTC | CSVAEGGNRETQYF
NA | TRBJ1-2 | NA | TRBV9 | TGTGCCAGCAGCGTAGATTCAGTCAACTATGGCTACACCTTC | CASSVDSVNYGYTF
NA | TRBJ2-3 | NA | TRBV11-2 | TGTGCCAGCAGCTTAGATGTGGGGCCATACACAGATACGCAGTATTTT | CASSLDVGPYTDTQYF
many | TRBJ2-2 | NA | TRBV5-1 | TGCGCCAGCAGCTTGGAGACCACTCCGAACACCGGGGAGCTGTTTTTT | CASSLETTPNTGELFF
many | TRBJ2-6 | NA | TRBV15 | TGTGCCACCAGCACCCTTAAATCTGGGGCCAACGTCCTGACTTTC | CATSTLKSGANVLTF
few | TRBJ1-3 | NA | TRBV5-1 | TGCGCCAGCAGCTTGGCCCAGAGCTCTGGAAACACCATATATTTT | CASSLAQSSGNTIYF
NA | TRBJ1-1 | NA | TRBV5-6 | TGTGCCAGCGGCCAAGACAGATCTTATTTCAACACTGAAGCTTTCTTT | CASGQDRSYFNTEAFF
NA | TRBJ2-1 | TRBD2 | TRBV5-1 | TGCGCCAGCAGCTGGGCTAGCGGGATCAATGAGCAGTTCTTC | CASSWASGINEQFF
NA | TRBJ2-5 | NA | TRBV7-6 | TGTGCCAGCAGAGGGGTAGTAAGTCGTAAGGAGACCCAGTACTTC | CASRGVVSRKETQYF
NA | TRBJ2-2 | TRBD2 | TRBV28 | TGTGCCAGCAGTTCTCCCAGCGGGGGAAACACCGGGGAGCTGTTTTTT | CASSSPSGGNTGELFF
NA | TRBJ2-1 | NA | TRBV3-1 | TGTGCCAGCAGCGAGGGCAGGAGGCAGTTCTTC | CASSEGRRQFF
NA | TRBJ1-1 | NA | TRBV10-3 | TGTGCCATCAGTGATAGACAGACCATGAACACTGAAGCTTTCTTT | CAISDRQTMNTEAFF
NA | TRBJ1-4 | NA | TRBV15 | TGTGCCACCAGCAGGGAGAGGAATGAAAAACTGTTTTTT | CATSRERNEKLFF
few | TRBJ2-3 | NA | TRBV5-1 | TGCGCCAGCAGCTTGGACGGGAGTTCCACAGATACGCAGTATTTT | CASSLDGSSTDTQYF